This TCR beta chain appears in the sequencing data of a study of blood T cell repertoires in COVID-19. As for the study in general: The United States, Italy and Spain provided the acute and convalescent COVID-19 samples. The cDNA or gDNA used as material had been derived from T cells, B-cell-depleted T cells, or PBMCs.

Per the original methods: It was from reference gene primer amplification that nucleated cell counts were estimated. Method: immunoSEQ multiplex PCR; TCRdb's copy keeps in-frame clones and lacks some. The V and J calls and clone size are taken from that table; D and trimming were inferred from the DNA. The sample holds 80,000 or so clones, roughly 91% seen once. This CDR3 spans 15 amino acids. After removal of 1 base from V and 3 bases from J, the junction contained 3 bases not matched to a gene. The germline gives CDR1 SGHNT, CDR2 YYREEE (reference sequence). The V gene is TRBV5-4, the J gene TRBJ2-2, with 7 bases lining up with TRBD1. Sequenced input: peripheral blood. The receptor was derived from a woman between 50 and 59 years old in a cohort sampled during active COVID-19. The CDR3 sequence: CASSLIGTDTGELFF. CDR3 coding DNA: TGTGCCAGCAGCTTGATCGGGACAGACACCGGGGAGCTGTTTTTT.